Below, one T cell receptor (beta chain) is given with its context. The target antigen is unknown. This entry comes from a study of cytomegalovirus exposure and HLA in healthy donors. General study results and limits: Presence/absence results assume similar sequencing depth per donor, which may not hold. Some V segments, TRBV6-2 and TRBV6-3 among them, were indistinguishable and were therefore excluded.

This CDR3 is built from 14 residues. Germline CDR1 and CDR2: MDHEN and SYDVKM. Trimming took off 5 bases at V and 3 bases at J, with 11 bases between the two ends. A multiplex PCR was run with 60 Vbeta primers and 13 Jbeta primers. The method was immunoSEQ multiplex PCR; TCRdb's version includes in-frame clones alone and lacks a portion of them. The top ten clones hold around 2% of a sample with approximately 84,000 clones, about 75% of them seen once. Sequenced sample: PBMCs. V and J are TRBV28 and TRBJ1-5, with D possibly matching TRBD1 (5 bases). The TCR comes from a man in his forties or fifties in good health and CMV-seronegative. CDR3 nucleotide sequence: TGTGCCAGCAGTATTTCAGGGATCAATCAGCCCCAGCATTTT. Protein: CASSISGINQPQHF.